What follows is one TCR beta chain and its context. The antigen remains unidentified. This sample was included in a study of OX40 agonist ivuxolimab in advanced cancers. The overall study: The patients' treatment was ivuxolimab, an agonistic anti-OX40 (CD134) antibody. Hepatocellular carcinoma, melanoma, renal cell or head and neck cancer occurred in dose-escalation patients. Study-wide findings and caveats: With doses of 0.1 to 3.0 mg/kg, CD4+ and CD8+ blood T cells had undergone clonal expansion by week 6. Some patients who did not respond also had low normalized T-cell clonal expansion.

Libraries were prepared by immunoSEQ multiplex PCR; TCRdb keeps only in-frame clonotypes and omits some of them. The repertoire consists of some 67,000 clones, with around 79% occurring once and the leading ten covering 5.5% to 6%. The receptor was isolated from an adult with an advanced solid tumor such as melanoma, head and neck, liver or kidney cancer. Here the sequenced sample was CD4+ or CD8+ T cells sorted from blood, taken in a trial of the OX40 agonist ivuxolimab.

In nucleotides, the CDR3 is TGTGCCAGCAGGGCTCCGGGACAGGGGAGCTATGGCTACACCTTC. Translating gives CASRAPGQGSYGYTF. The genes are TRBV7-9 and TRBJ1-2, with TRBD1 identical over 10 bases. The CDR3 covers 15 residues. Trimming took 6 bases from V and 4 from J; bases not matched to a gene: 8. Germline CDR1 reads SEHNR; CDR2 reads FQNEAQ (reference sequence).